This T cell receptor (beta chain) was captured in a study of cytomegalovirus exposure and HLA in healthy donors. Study overall: Of all 380 or so donors who were genotyped, under 90% belonged to the Caucasian-associated ancestry cluster.

PCR employed 60 Vbeta and 13 Jbeta primers. Measured with immunoSEQ multiplex PCR; TCRdb has only the in-frame clones, and not every one. This sample has approximately 100,000 clones; about 70% occur once, and the top ten carry more than 2%. CDR1 SGHTA and CDR2 FQGNSA come from the germline V gene. This CDR3 region has 15 residues. Losses at the gene ends were 3 bases for V and 2 bases for J; bases not matched to a gene: 1. This clone was seen more than once but under ten times. This receptor was obtained from a man over 45 in good health and CMV-seropositive. The V call is TRBV7-2, the J call TRBJ1-6; 7 bases agree with TRBD1. What was sequenced was PBMCs. The CDR3 region is CASSFDRAYNSPLHF. CDR3 bases: TGTGCCAGCAGCTTTGACAGGGCCTATAATTCACCCCTCCACTTT.